The 17 T cell receptor beta chains presented below share a single source sample, sequenced in a study of graft-versus-host responses after intestinal transplantation. Data came from immunoSEQ multiplex PCR; TCRdb stores just in-frame clones and leaves some out. Of about 71,000 clones in the sample, around 95% are singletons; the top ten hold around 0.56%. The antigens for these receptors are not known. The sample was unstimulated CD8+ T cells sorted from spleen or lymph node cells, taken before intestinal transplant. Source of these receptors: a human donor who received an intestinal transplant.

The genes are TRBV19 and TRBJ2-7; the D gene is possibly TRBD1 (6 bases). The V gene's germline CDR1 is LNHDA and CDR2 SQIVND (reference sequence). The V end was cut by 5 bases, the J end by 3 bases, with 17 bases between. The CDR3 runs 15 residues. Written as DNA, the CDR3 is TGTGCCAGTAGTTCCTACAGGGAAAAGAGCTACGAGCAGTACTTC. Amino acids: CASSSYREKSYEQYF.

This clone was detected a few times. The CDR3, as DNA: TGTGCCAGCAGCTTAATCTCCGGACTAGCGGAGCCCTACAATGAGCAGTTCTTC. Translation gives CASSLISGLAEPYNEQFF. This rearrangement joins TRBV7-3 to TRBJ2-1; 10 bases are shared with TRBD2. The CDR3 is made up of 18 amino acids. The V and J ends lost 1 base and 2 bases, in that order; junction bases with no gene match: 8. CDR1 and CDR2 (germline): SGHTA, FQGTGA.

This clone was recorded only once. The genes are TRBV4-1 and TRBJ1-3; 7 bases align to TRBD1. Germline CDR1 is MGHRA and CDR2 is YSYEKL. The V segment lost 4 bases and the J segment 0 bases; nucleotides outside the gene matches: 3. The CDR3 is made up of 15 amino acids. CDR3 DNA: TGCGCCAGCAGCCCCAGGGGGAGCTCTGGAAACACCATATATTTT. Encoded protein: CASSPRGSSGNTIYF.

The J gene is TRBJ2-5, the V gene TRBV7-9; D not resolved. The tail of the sequence fits TRBJ2-7 better, so the J call may be wrong. This CDR3 contains 16 residues. Per germline, CDR1 SEHNR and CDR2 FQNEAQ (reference sequence). CDR3 amino acids: CASSSRHVTPWGEQYF. The CDR3, as DNA: TGTGCCAGCAGCTCCCGCCATGTTACCCCATGGGGCGAGCAGTACTTC.

The rearrangement uses TRBV27 and TRBJ2-3; D possibly corresponds to TRBD1 (6 bases). V was shortened by 5 bases and J by 6 bases, with 9 bases between the two germline ends. Germline CDR1 is MNHEY and CDR2 is SMNVEV (reference sequence). The CDR3 spans 12 residues. The CDR3 sequence is CASSPRGDTQYF. CDR3 in DNA: TGTGCCAGCAGTCCTAGGGGGGATACGCAGTATTTT.

In this sample, this clone turned up once. The rearrangement joins TRBV10-3 to TRBJ2-7; D not resolved. V lost 8 bases and J 3 bases, leaving 8 bases between the germline ends. The CDR3 length is 11 residues. Per germline, CDR1 ENHRY and CDR2 SYGVKD. The CDR3 bases are TGTGCCATCGGGGTAGGCTACGAGCAGTACTTC. Protein product: CAIGVGYEQYF.

This rearrangement joins TRBV7-3 to TRBJ1-1; 8 bases line up with TRBD1. CDR3 length equals 14 residues. V lost 2 bases to trimming and J lost 3 bases; unmatched junction nucleotides: 2. Per germline, CDR1 SGHTA and CDR2 FQGTGA. In DNA, the CDR3 is TGTGCCAGCAGCTTACAGGGGGCGGACACTGAAGCTTTCTTT. This encodes CASSLQGADTEAFF.

V and J are TRBV5-4 and TRBJ2-3, with 16 bases matching TRBD2. Germline lookup yields CDR1 SGHNT and CDR2 YYREEE (reference sequence). This CDR3 has 19 residues. V shed 3 bases, J shed 5 bases, and the junction held 12 bases outside the gene matches. Here the CDR3 reads CASSSPPGLAGGPGDTQYF. The CDR3 DNA reads TGTGCCAGCAGCTCCCCTCCGGGACTAGCGGGAGGGCCTGGAGATACGCAGTATTTT.

The CDR3 DNA is TGTGCCAGCAGTCCCGACAGGGGAATCAGCGAGCAGTACTTC. Its translation is CASSPDRGISEQYF. The chain joins TRBV27 to TRBJ2-7, with 8 bases aligning to TRBD1. The CDR3 contains 14 residues. Germline CDR1 is MNHEY and CDR2 is SMNVEV (reference sequence). The junction had 9 bases not matched to a gene; V was cut back by 5 bases and J by 6 bases.

The CDR3 nucleotides read TGTGCCAGCAGGCGGGGCGGGGGTTACGAGCAGTACTTC. It yields the protein CASRRGGGYEQYF. The chain uses TRBV6-5 and TRBJ2-7; 7 bases are a match to TRBD2. The V and J ends lost 6 bases and 4 bases, in that order; junction bases with no gene match: 6. The CDR3 sequence is 13 residues long. Germline V gene lookup returns CDR1 MNHEY and CDR2 SVGAGI.

The chain uses TRBV27 and TRBJ1-6; TRBD1 matches 7 bases. CDR1 is MNHEY and CDR2 is SMNVEV in the germline V gene (reference sequence). This CDR3 comprises 17 residues. V was clipped by 5 bases and J by 7 bases; unmatched bases: 14. CDR3 residues: CASSNIQGGPLNSPLHF. DNA of the CDR3: TGTGCCAGCAGTAATATCCAAGGGGGCCCTCTGAATTCACCCCTCCACTTT.

The chain is built from TRBV9 and TRBJ1-6, with TRBD1 as a possible D gene (5 bases). Trimming removed 3 bases from V and 14 bases from J, with 18 bases in between. This CDR3 has 14 residues. The germline V gene encodes CDR1 SGDLS and CDR2 YYNGEE. CDR3 nucleotide sequence: TGTGCCAGCAGCGCAACCGGGACCCCTTTTGCCCTCCACTTT. It encodes CASSATGTPFALHF.

V usage is TRBV27 and J usage is TRBJ2-1, with 7 bases matching TRBD1. Germline-derived CDR1 and CDR2 are MNHEY and SMNVEV (reference sequence). The CDR3 totals 15 residues. Trimming at V came to 4 bases and at J to 0 bases, leaving 3 bases not matched to a gene. The CDR3 spells CASSSGGPSYNEQFF. CDR3 DNA: TGTGCCAGCAGTTCAGGGGGTCCCTCCTACAATGAGCAGTTCTTC.

The chain couples TRBV6-5 to TRBJ1-5, with D possibly being TRBD1 (6 bases). The CDR3 has 12 residues. The V end was cut by 4 bases, the J end by 6 bases, with 7 bases between. CDR1 is MNHEY, CDR2 SVGAGI, per germline. Here the CDR3 reads CASSSRGQPQHF. CDR3 DNA sequence: TGTGCCAGCAGTTCCAGGGGTCAGCCCCAGCATTTT.

The rearrangement links TRBV5-1 to TRBJ2-3; 9 nucleotides line up with TRBD1. This CDR3 region has 18 residues. The J segment lost 4 bases and the V segment lost 2 bases, leaving 14 bases of the junction unmatched. Germline V gene lookup returns CDR1 SGHRS and CDR2 YFSETQ. The CDR3 DNA is TGCGCCAGCAGCTTAGGAGGCCCCGGGACAGGGAAAGCAGATACGCAGTATTTT. It yields the protein CASSLGGPGTGKADTQYF.

The V and J genes are TRBV2 and TRBJ2-7; 7 bases match TRBD1. Germline CDR1 reads SNHLY; CDR2 reads FYNNEI. This CDR3 is 16 amino acids long. The J segment lost 6 bases and the V segment lost 5 bases, leaving 16 bases of the junction unmatched. CDR3 sequence reads: CASSPEVGTAGSEQYF. The CDR3 region has the DNA TGTGCCAGCAGTCCGGAGGTGGGGACAGCCGGCTCCGAGCAGTACTTC.

The chain links TRBV10-3 to TRBJ1-4; 7 bases align to TRBD1. CDR1 is ENHRY and CDR2 is SYGVKD in the germline V gene. This CDR3 comprises 14 residues. The trim removed 6 bases at V and 6 bases at J, leaving 7 bases unmatched. The CDR3 DNA sequence: TGTGCCATCAGCCGGGACAGCGGCTATGAAAAACTGTTTTTT. This encodes CAISRDSGYEKLFF.